One and the same sample provided the 31 T cell receptor beta chains below, sequenced in a study of metastatic and nonmetastatic thyroid tumors. The entire patient cohort was treatment-naive prior to thyroid surgery. TCRdb re-called clones via MiXCR from the PCR reads. The sample records approximately 82,000 clones, around 12% being singletons. Sequenced sample: tumor tissue. The receptors come from a female donor with papillary thyroid cancer or a benign thyroid nodule (not recorded which). Some clones in this sample may be carry-over from other donors' samples.

In regard to this clone: This may be a read error: a much more frequent sequence differs by one nucleotide. In the same sample, other DNA sequences code for this CDR3. The genes are TRBV12-3 or TRBV12-4 and TRBJ2-1, with a weak D call TRBD2 (6 bases). The CDR3 sequence is 13 residues long. CDR3: CASRAAEGHEQFF. For the CDR3, the DNA is TGTGCCAGCAGGGCAGCGGAGGGTCATGAGCAGTTCTTT.

This clone was seen ten or more times. The gene calls are TRBV12-5 and TRBJ1-1, with D perhaps TRBD1 (5 bases). The CDR3 runs to 15 residues. The germline CDR1 and CDR2 sequences are LGHNT and FRNRAP. V lost 5 bases, J lost 6 bases, and 19 bases lay in between. The CDR3: CASGPLAGWISEAFF. In DNA form, the CDR3 reads TGTGCTAGTGGTCCCCTCGCAGGGTGGATCTCTGAAGCTTTCTTT.

As concerns this clone: This may arise from a read error, as a much more abundant clone is one base away. The same CDR3 is also encoded by other DNA sequences in this sample. The V gene is TRBV3-1, the J gene TRBJ2-7; the D gene is possibly TRBD2 (5 bases). CDR1 is LGHDT and CDR2 is YNNKEL in the germline V gene (reference sequence). This CDR3 is 15 amino acids long. V was trimmed by 0 bases and J by 4 bases, leaving 13 bases between them. CDR3 sequence reads: CASSQDFGVPYEQYF. CDR3 sequence (DNA): TGTGCCAGCAGCCAAGATTTCGGGGTCCCATACGAGCAGTACTTC.

This clone was seen a handful of times. The CDR3 DNA sequence: TGTGCCAGTAGTATCGAGGGTATGAACACTGAAGCTTTCTTT. It yields the protein CASSIEGMNTEAFF. The chain employs TRBV19 and TRBJ1-1, with D unresolved. Germline-derived CDR1 and CDR2 are LNHDA and SQIVND (reference sequence). The ends were cut back, 3 bases at V and 0 bases at J, with 8 bases in the middle. The CDR3 length is 14 residues.

This clone was detected ten times or more. This chain connects TRBV20-1 to TRBJ1-3; maybe TRBD1 (6 bases). With 1 base removed from V and 4 bases from J, the gap between germline ends came to 14 bases. There are 15 residues in the CDR3. CDR1 is DFQATT and CDR2 is SNEGSKA in the germline V gene (reference sequence). CDR3 protein: CSARGPGAVGNTIYF. As DNA, the CDR3 is TGCAGTGCTAGAGGCCCGGGGGCGGTCGGAAACACCATATATTTT.

This clone was counted a few times. An end of the junction does not agree with germline; a read error may underlie this. The rearrangement uses TRBV12-3 or TRBV12-4 and TRBJ2-7; 8 nucleotides match TRBD2. This CDR3 is built from 15 residues. Here the CDR3 reads CSSNPSWGGRSERYF. Here the CDR3 DNA reads TGTTCCAGCAATCCCTCGTGGGGCGGGAGGAGCGAGCGGTACTTC.

This sequence joins TRBV10-2 and TRBJ2-3; 8 positions match TRBD1. Germline V CDR1 and CDR2: WSHSY, SAAADI. The ends lost 3 bases at V and 2 bases at J; junction bases unmatched: 4. This CDR3 is 15 amino acids long. CDR3 residues: CASSDDRGVTDTQYF. Written as DNA, the CDR3 is TGCGCCAGCAGTGATGACAGGGGTGTCACAGATACGCAGTATTTT.

At least ten counts were recorded for this clone. The V gene is TRBV24-1, the J gene TRBJ2-5; D is possibly TRBD2 (5 bases). This CDR3 is 15 amino acids long. Trimming took off 0 bases at V and 1 base at J, with 8 bases between the two ends. Germline V gene sequence: CDR1 KGHDR, CDR2 SFDVKD. This CDR3 is CATSDLSSAQETQYF. In DNA form, the CDR3 reads TGTGCCACCAGTGATTTGAGTAGCGCCCAAGAGACCCAGTACTTC.

This clone appeared many times. V usage is TRBV2 and J usage is TRBJ1-5; D is unclear. Per germline, CDR1 SNHLY and CDR2 FYNNEI. The V and J ends lost 4 bases and 0 bases respectively, with 7 bases between them. The CDR3 is 14 amino acids. This CDR3 is CASSGGVSNQPQHF. Written as DNA, the CDR3 is TGTGCCAGCAGTGGCGGGGTTAGCAATCAGCCCCAGCATTTT.

This clone has a count of ten or more. The chain combines TRBV5-4 with TRBJ2-5, with 8 bases aligning to TRBD1. Germline V CDR1 and CDR2: SGHNT, YYREEE (reference sequence). The CDR3 is 17 residues long. The ends lost 2 bases at V and 2 bases at J; junction bases unmatched: 11. CDR3 loop: CASSFGYGRDRQETQYF. The CDR3, as DNA: TGTGCCAGCAGCTTTGGGTATGGAAGGGACAGGCAAGAGACCCAGTACTTC.

In this sample, this clone turned up many times. CDR3 coding DNA: TGTGCCAGCAGCGATTTGACAGGGGGTAATGAGCAGTTCTTC. It codes for CASSDLTGGNEQFF. The chain combines TRBV7-9 with TRBJ2-1; 9 bases map to TRBD1. Germline V gene data show CDR1 as SEHNR and CDR2 as FQNEAQ (reference sequence). There are 14 residues in the CDR3. V was pared by 5 bases and J by 7 bases, with 6 bases of the junction left unmatched.

This clone showed up many times. J is TRBJ1-1 and V is TRBV7-2, with a tentative D call TRBD1 (6 bases). V shed 3 bases and J shed 1 base, with 9 bases lying between them. The V gene's germline CDR1 is SGHTA and CDR2 FQGNSA. This CDR3 has 14 residues. The CDR3 reads CASSFDRTNTEAFF. The DNA of the CDR3 is TGTGCCAGCAGCTTTGACAGGACGAACACTGAAGCTTTCTTT. The full variable domain, with the rest looked up from reference TRBV7-2 and TRBJ1-1, is GAGVSQSPSNKVTEKGKDVELRCDPISGHTALYWYRQSLGQGLEFLIYFQGNSAPDKSGLPSDRFSAERTGGSVSTLTIQRTQQEDSAVYLCASSFDRTNTEAFFGQGTRLTVV.

At least ten counts were recorded for this clone. The chain carries TRBV5-1 and TRBJ1-1, with 9 positions matching TRBD1. The CDR3 extends over 15 amino acids. After removal of 4 bases from V and 7 bases from J, the junction contained 11 bases not matched to a gene. Germline assignment: CDR1 SGHRS and CDR2 YFSETQ. CDR3 protein: CASSLAVGQGFEAFF. Written as DNA, the CDR3 is TGCGCCAGCAGCCTTGCTGTGGGACAGGGATTTGAAGCTTTCTTT.

DNA for the CDR3: TGCAGTGCTAGAGAGCCAAACGCCGCGAACACCGGGGAGCTGTTTTTT. It yields the protein CSAREPNAANTGELFF. This rearrangement joins TRBV20-1 to TRBJ2-2, with no clear D. The CDR3 is 16 amino acids. Germline assignment: CDR1 DFQATT and CDR2 SNEGSKA (reference sequence). The V end lost 0 bases, the J end lost 0 bases, and 11 bases lay between the germline ends.

This clone showed up just a few times. The J gene is TRBJ1-2, the V gene TRBV6-1; maybe TRBD1 (6 bases). CDR1 is MNHNS and CDR2 is SASEGT in the germline V gene. There are 15 residues in the CDR3. V was clipped by 2 bases and J by 2 bases, with 12 bases between them. The CDR3 sequence is CASSEYPTGNYGYTF. In DNA form, the CDR3 reads TGTGCCAGCAGTGAATATCCTACAGGGAACTATGGCTACACCTTC.

This clone was seen ten or more times. The chain carries TRBV11-1 and TRBJ1-2; 8 bases are a match to TRBD1. Trimming cost V 0 bases and J 6 bases; bases outside gene matches: 9. The CDR3 contains 16 residues. CDR1 and CDR2 (germline): SGHAT, FQDESV (reference sequence). The CDR3 region is CASSLARRTGQDGYTF. CDR3 sequence (DNA): TGTGCCAGCAGCTTAGCTCGTCGGACAGGGCAGGATGGCTACACCTTC.

There are many counts of this clone. Other DNA variants within this sample encode the same CDR3. The rearrangement joins TRBV27 to TRBJ2-7; possibly TRBD2 for D (6 bases). Germline V CDR1 and CDR2: MNHEY, SMNVEV (reference sequence). The CDR3 is 14 residues long. The ends were cut back, 5 bases at V and 6 bases at J, with 17 bases in the middle. The CDR3 region is CASSMWDSGPEQYF. The DNA of the CDR3 is TGTGCCAGCAGTATGTGGGATAGCGGTCCCGAGCAGTACTTC.

This clone was found many times. The sample holds other DNA sequences that translate to the same CDR3. The V gene is TRBV2, the J gene TRBJ2-5, with 10 bases identical to TRBD1. The CDR3 sequence is 15 residues long. CDR1 is SNHLY, CDR2 FYNNEI, per germline. V shed 6 bases and J 5 bases; nucleotides not matched to a gene: 9. The CDR3 DNA sequence: TGTGCCAGCAGGCCCCGACAGGGGGCGCGGGAGACCCAGTACTTC. Amino acids: CASRPRQGARETQYF.

This clone was picked up many times. The genes are TRBV6-1 and TRBJ1-5; TRBD1 agrees at 10 bases. The CDR3 is made up of 15 amino acids. Germline loops: CDR1 MNHNS, CDR2 SASEGT. The V gene end was trimmed by 5 bases and the J gene end by 5 bases; junction bases not matched to a gene: 6. CDR3 loop: CASSWTGGVDQPQHF. As DNA, the CDR3 is TGTGCCAGCAGTTGGACAGGGGGTGTGGATCAGCCCCAGCATTTT.

The chain has TRBV6-2 or TRBV6-3 and TRBJ2-3, with D perhaps matching TRBD1 (5 bases). The DNA end lines up better with TRBJ1-5; the J call may be wrong. This CDR3 has 16 residues. Per the germline V gene, CDR1 is MNHEY and CDR2 is SVGEGT. CDR3 nucleotides: TGTGCCAGCAGTTACTCGGGACTAGCGGGAGCAGATACTCAGCATTTT. It specifies CASSYSGLAGADTQHF.

This clone was counted ten times or more. V is TRBV7-2 and J is TRBJ2-3, with TRBD2 matching 7 bases. The CDR3 consists of 17 residues. V lost 3 bases to trimming and J lost 2 bases; unmatched junction nucleotides: 11. Per germline, CDR1 SGHTA and CDR2 FQGNSA. As DNA, the CDR3 is TGTGCCAGCAGCTTGCTGACTCGAGCGGGACCCACAGATACGCAGTATTTT. Amino acids: CASSLLTRAGPTDTQYF.

This clone was seen repeatedly, ten times or more. The chain joins TRBV2 to TRBJ2-7, with D unclear. CDR3 size: 11 residues. The V gene's germline CDR1 is SNHLY and CDR2 FYNNEI. Trimming stripped 8 bases from V and 2 bases from J, with 7 bases between. CDR3 protein: CASLYAYEQYF. CDR3 nucleotides: TGTGCCAGCTTATACGCCTACGAGCAGTACTTC. Based on the CDR3 plus reference TRBV2 and TRBJ2-7, the full variable domain is EPEVTQTPSHQVTQMGQEVILRCVPISNHLYFYWYRQILGQKVEFLVSFYNNEISEKSEIFDDQFSVERPDGSNFTLKIRSTKLEDSAMYFCASLYAYEQYFGPGTRLTVT.

Ten or more counts support this clone. The genes are TRBV19 and TRBJ2-7, with D possibly called TRBD1 or TRBD2 (6 bases each). CDR1 and CDR2 from the germline V gene are LNHDA and SQIVND (reference sequence). V lost 5 bases to trimming and J lost 2 bases, with 13 bases between them. The CDR3 sequence is 14 residues long. CDR3: CASSPGDTPYEQYF. As DNA, the CDR3 is TGTGCCAGTAGTCCGGGGGACACCCCCTACGAGCAGTACTTC.

This clone was seen at least ten times. The chain uses TRBV5-4 and TRBJ2-7; TRBD1 matches 9 bases. The V and J ends lost 4 bases and 3 bases, in that order; junction bases with no gene match: 8. Germline V gene sequence: CDR1 SGHNT, CDR2 YYREEE (reference sequence). CDR3 size: 15 residues. CDR3 sequence (DNA): TGTGCCAGCAGCGTGGGACAGGGAGCCTTCTACGAGCAGTACTTC. It yields the protein CASSVGQGAFYEQYF.

In its sample, this clone was seen many times. The chain employs TRBV30 and TRBJ2-5; TRBD2 might be the D (6 bases). The germline V gene encodes CDR1 GTSNPN and CDR2 SVGIG (reference sequence). The CDR3 contains 13 residues. V was trimmed by 1 base and J by 1 base, leaving 7 bases between them. The CDR3 coding sequence is TGTGCCTGGAGTGCGGGGGTCCAAGAGACCCAGTACTTC. Its protein is CAWSAGVQETQYF.

In its sample, this clone was seen many times. The rearrangement links TRBV3-1 to TRBJ1-2; D may be TRBD1 (5 bases). This CDR3 region has 16 residues. Trimming cost V 1 base and J 4 bases, with 16 bases left between them. Germline loops: CDR1 LGHDT, CDR2 YNNKEL (reference sequence). The CDR3 is CASSQGAGKLGYGYTF. The CDR3 DNA reads as TGTGCCAGCAGCCAAGGGGCAGGGAAGTTAGGCTATGGCTACACCTTC.

This clone was counted ten times or more. The J gene is TRBJ2-5, the V gene TRBV19; tentative D call: TRBD2 (5 bases). Trimming shortened V by 8 bases and J by 2 bases, and 12 bases separated the two germline ends. The germline V gene has CDR1 LNHDA and CDR2 SQIVND (reference sequence). This CDR3 contains 13 residues. The CDR3, as DNA: TGTGCCAGTGCCGAGTGGGAGCAAGAGACCCAGTACTTC. As protein: CASAEWEQETQYF. Complete variable domain (other parts from reference TRBV19 and TRBJ2-5): DGGITQSPKYLFRKEGQNVTLSCEQNLNHDAMYWYRQDPGQGLRLIYYSQIVNDFQKGDIAEGYSVSREKKESFPLTVTSAQKNPTAFYLCASAEWEQETQYFGPGTRLLVL.

This clone was observed many times. V and J are TRBV7-6 and TRBJ1-1, with D tentatively TRBD1 (5 bases). The V and J ends lost 5 bases and 2 bases respectively, with 9 bases between them. The CDR3 is 13 residues long. The germline CDR1 and CDR2 sequences are SGHVS and FNYEAQ. The CDR3 nucleotides are TGTGCCAGCAGCGTGGGGCGAAACACTGAAGCTTTCTTT. Protein product: CASSVGRNTEAFF.

The rearrangement uses TRBV28 and TRBJ1-1, with D possibly matching TRBD1 (5 bases). Trimming took off 9 bases at V and 2 bases at J, with 16 bases between the two ends. This CDR3 comprises 14 residues. Germline V gene lookup returns CDR1 MDHEN and CDR2 SYDVKM. The CDR3 protein is CARSTPTANTEAFF. In DNA, the CDR3 is TGTGCCAGAAGTACCCCGACAGCAAACACTGAAGCTTTCTTT.

This clone was counted at least ten times. The rearrangement links TRBV7-9 to TRBJ2-5; D ambiguous. The V end lost 3 bases, the J end lost 3 bases, and 11 bases lay between the germline ends. Germline lookup yields CDR1 SEHNR and CDR2 FQNEAQ (reference sequence). The CDR3 loop spans 14 amino acids. In nucleotides, the CDR3 is TGTGCCAGCAGCTTCAGTTTTTCGGAAGAGACCCAGTACTTC. Translation gives CASSFSFSEETQYF.

Regarding this clone: A much larger clone lies one base from this, so it may be a read error. This chain uses TRBV4-2 with TRBJ2-7; the D is unclear. Germline-derived CDR1 and CDR2 are LGHNA and YNFKEQ. CDR3 size: 17 residues. CDR3 loop: CASSKERYRQLVGEQYF. CDR3 bases: TGTGCCAGCAGCAAAGAAAGGTATCGCCAGCTAGTAGGAGAGCAGTACTTC.